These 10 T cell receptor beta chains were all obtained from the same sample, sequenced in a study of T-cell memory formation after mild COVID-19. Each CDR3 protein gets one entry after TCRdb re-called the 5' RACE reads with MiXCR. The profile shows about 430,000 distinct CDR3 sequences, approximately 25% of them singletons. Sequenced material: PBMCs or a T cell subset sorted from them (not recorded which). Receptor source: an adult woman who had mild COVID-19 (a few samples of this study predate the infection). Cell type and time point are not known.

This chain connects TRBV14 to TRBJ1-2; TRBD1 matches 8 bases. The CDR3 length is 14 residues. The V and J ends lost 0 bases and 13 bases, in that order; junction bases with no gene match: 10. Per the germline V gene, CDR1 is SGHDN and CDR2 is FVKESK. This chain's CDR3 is CASSQEPRTGWVTF. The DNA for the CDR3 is TGTGCCAGCAGCCAAGAACCCCGGACAGGGTGGGTCACCTTC.

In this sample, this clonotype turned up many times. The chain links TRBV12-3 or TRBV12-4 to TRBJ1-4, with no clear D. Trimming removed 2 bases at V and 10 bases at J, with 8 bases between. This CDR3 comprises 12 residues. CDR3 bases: TGTGCCAGCAGTTTAAATTCCGGAAAACTGTTTTTT. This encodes CASSLNSGKLFF.

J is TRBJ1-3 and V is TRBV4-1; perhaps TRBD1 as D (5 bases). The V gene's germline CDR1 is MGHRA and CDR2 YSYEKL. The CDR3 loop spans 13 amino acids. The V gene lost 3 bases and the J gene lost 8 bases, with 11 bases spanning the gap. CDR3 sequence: CASSHPPGDTIYF. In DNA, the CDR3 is TGCGCCAGCAGCCATCCTCCGGGGGACACCATATATTTT.

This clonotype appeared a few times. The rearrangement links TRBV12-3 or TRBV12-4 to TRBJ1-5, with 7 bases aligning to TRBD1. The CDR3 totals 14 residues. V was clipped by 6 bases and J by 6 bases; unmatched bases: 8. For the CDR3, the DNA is TGTGCCAGCAGACAGACAGGGTTCGCTCAGCCCCAGCATTTT. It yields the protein CASRQTGFAQPQHF.

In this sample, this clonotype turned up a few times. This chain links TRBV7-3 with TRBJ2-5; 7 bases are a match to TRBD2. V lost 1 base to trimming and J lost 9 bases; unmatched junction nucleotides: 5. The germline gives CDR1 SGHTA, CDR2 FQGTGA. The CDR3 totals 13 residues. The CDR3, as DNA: TGTGCCAGCAGCTTAAAGCGGGACGGGCCCCAGTACTTC. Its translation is CASSLKRDGPQYF.

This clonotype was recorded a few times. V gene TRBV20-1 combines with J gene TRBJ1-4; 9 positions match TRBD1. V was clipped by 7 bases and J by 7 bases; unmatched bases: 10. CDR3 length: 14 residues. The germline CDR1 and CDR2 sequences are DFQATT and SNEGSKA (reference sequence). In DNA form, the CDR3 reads TGCAGTGTCCCGGGACAGGGAGGGACTGAAAAACTGTTTTTT. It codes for CSVPGQGGTEKLFF.

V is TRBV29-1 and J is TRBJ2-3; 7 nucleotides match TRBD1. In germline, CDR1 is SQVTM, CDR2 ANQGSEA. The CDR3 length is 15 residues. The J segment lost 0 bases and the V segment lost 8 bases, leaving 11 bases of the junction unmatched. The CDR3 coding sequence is TGCAGCTCACGCTCCGGGACAGCTAGCACAGATACGCAGTATTTT. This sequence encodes CSSRSGTASTDTQYF.

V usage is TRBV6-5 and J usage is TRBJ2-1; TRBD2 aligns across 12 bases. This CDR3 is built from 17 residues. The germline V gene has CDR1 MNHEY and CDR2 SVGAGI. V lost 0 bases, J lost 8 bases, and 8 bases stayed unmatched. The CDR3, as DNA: TGTGCCAGCAGTTACTCTCTTTGGACTAGCGGGGACGATGAGCAGTTCTTC. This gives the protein CASSYSLWTSGDDEQFF.

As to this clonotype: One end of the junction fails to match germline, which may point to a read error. The CDR3 DNA follows: TGCGACAGCAGCTTGATCCGGGACATTAGCACAGATACGCAGTATTTT. Residues: CDSSLIRDISTDTQYF. The V call is TRBV5-1, the J call TRBJ2-3; tentatively, D is TRBD1 (6 bases). Germline V gives CDR1 SGHRS, CDR2 YFSETQ. The CDR3 length is 16 residues.

CDR3 residues: CAISASGRDNEQYF. The CDR3 DNA reads as TGTGCCATCAGTGCTAGCGGGAGGGATAACGAGCAGTACTTC. The chain links TRBV10-3 to TRBJ2-7, with 12 bases aligning to TRBD2. Germline V lookup: CDR1 ENHRY, CDR2 SYGVKD. Unmatched junction bases numbered 3, after V lost 4 bases and J lost 5 bases. This CDR3 has 14 residues.